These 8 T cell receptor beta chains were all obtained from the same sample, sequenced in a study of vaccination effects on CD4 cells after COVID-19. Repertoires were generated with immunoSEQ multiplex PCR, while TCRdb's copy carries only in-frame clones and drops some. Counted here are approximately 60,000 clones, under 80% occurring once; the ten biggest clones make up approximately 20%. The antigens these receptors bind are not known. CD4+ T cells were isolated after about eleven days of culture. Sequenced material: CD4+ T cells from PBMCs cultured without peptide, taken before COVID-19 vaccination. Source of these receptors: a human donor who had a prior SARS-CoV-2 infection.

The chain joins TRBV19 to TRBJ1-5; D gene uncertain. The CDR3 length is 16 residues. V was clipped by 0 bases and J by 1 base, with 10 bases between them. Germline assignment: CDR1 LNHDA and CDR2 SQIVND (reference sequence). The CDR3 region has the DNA TGTGCCAGTAGTATAGAGGTCTTGGGGAGCAATCAGCCCCAGCATTTT. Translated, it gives CASSIEVLGSNQPQHF.

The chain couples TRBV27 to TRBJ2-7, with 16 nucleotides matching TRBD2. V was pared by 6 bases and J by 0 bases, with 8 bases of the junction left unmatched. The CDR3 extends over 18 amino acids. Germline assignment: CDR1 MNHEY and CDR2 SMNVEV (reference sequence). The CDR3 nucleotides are TGTGCCAGCAGACCAACGGGACTAGCGGGAGGGGTCTCCTACGAGCAGTACTTC. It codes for CASRPTGLAGGVSYEQYF.

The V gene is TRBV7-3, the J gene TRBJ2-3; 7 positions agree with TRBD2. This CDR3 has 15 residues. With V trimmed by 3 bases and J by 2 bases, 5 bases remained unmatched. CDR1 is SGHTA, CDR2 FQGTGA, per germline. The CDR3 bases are TGTGCCAGCAGCTTGATGGGACTACACACAGATACGCAGTATTTT. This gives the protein CASSLMGLHTDTQYF.

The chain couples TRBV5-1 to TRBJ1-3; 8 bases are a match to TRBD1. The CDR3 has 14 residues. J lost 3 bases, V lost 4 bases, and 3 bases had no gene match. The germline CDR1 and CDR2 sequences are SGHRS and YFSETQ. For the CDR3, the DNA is TGCGCCAGCAGCCCGACAGGGGATGGAAACACCATATATTTT. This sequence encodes CASSPTGDGNTIYF.

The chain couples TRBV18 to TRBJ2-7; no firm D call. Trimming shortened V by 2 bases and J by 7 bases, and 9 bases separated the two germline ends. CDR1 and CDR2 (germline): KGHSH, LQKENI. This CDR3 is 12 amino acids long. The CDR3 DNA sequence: TGTGCCAGCTCACCAGCCCTGAGGGAGCAGTACTTC. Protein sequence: CASSPALREQYF.

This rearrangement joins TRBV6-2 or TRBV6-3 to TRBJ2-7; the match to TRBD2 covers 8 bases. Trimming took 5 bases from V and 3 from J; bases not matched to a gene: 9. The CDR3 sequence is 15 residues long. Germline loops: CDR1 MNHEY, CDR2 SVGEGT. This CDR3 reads CASSRSGTRIYEQYF. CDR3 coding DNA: TGTGCCAGCAGTCGTTCCGGGACTAGAATCTACGAGCAGTACTTC.

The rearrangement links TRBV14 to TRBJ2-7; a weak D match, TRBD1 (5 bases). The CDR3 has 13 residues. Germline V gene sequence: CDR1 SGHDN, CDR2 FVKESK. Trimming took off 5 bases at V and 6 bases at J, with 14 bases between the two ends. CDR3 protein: CASSNQRGSEQYF. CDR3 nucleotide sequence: TGTGCCAGCAGCAACCAAAGGGGTTCCGAGCAGTACTTC.

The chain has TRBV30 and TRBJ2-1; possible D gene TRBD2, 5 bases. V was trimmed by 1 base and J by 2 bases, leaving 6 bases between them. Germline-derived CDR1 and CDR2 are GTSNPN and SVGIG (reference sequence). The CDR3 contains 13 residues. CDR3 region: CAWSAGTYNEQFF. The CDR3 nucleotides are TGTGCCTGGAGTGCGGGAACCTACAATGAGCAGTTCTTC.